A selection of T cell receptor beta chains follows, all from one sample in a study of cytomegalovirus exposure and HLA in healthy donors. Sequencing was performed with immunoSEQ multiplex PCR; in TCRdb, only in-frame clones are kept and a portion is missing. Among hundreds of thousands of clones listed, 80% to 90% were seen once. Sequencing was done on a sample of PBMCs. The receptors derive from a woman aged 18 to 35 in good health and CMV-seronegative. The CDR3 runs from the conserved cysteine through the conserved F or W. A D gene is named only where the DNA matches it firmly. Where a row states a size, it is once, few, many or the class of an expanded clone; other rows omit it.

d_call	v_call	j_call	clone_size	cdr3_nt	cdr3_aa
TRBD2	TRBV7-8	TRBJ2-5	.	TGTGCCAGCAGCTTAGGACTAGCGGGGGATGTGGAGACCCAGTACTTC	CASSLGLAGDVETQYF
TRBD1	TRBV25-1	TRBJ2-7	.	TGTGCCAGCAGTGACGGACAGGGTGGCAGCTACGAGCAGTACTTC	CASSDGQGGSYEQYF
.	TRBV5-1	TRBJ2-7	.	TGCGCCAGCAGCGGACCAGGACAGAGCCCGAACTCCTACGAGCAGTACTTC	CASSGPGQSPNSYEQYF
.	TRBV19	TRBJ2-2	once	TGTGCCAGTAGTGCAGATCCCACCGGGGAGCTGTTTTTT	CASSADPTGELFF
TRBD1	TRBV6-1	TRBJ2-7	few	TGTGCCAGCAGGACAGGGGCCTACGAGCAGTACTTC	CASRTGAYEQYF
TRBD2	TRBV2	TRBJ2-7	.	TGTGCCAGCAGCCCGACTAGCGGGGGAGACTACGAGCAGTACTTC	CASSPTSGGDYEQYF
.	TRBV5-6	TRBJ2-1	.	TGTGCCAGCAGCTTGGGCGGGGCCTCCTCCTACAATGAGCAGTTCTTC	CASSLGGASSYNEQFF
.	TRBV6-5	TRBJ1-4	few	TGTGCCAGCAGTTACTCGATAGTGACAGTAAATGAAAAACTGTTTTTT	CASSYSIVTVNEKLFF
.	TRBV5-1	TRBJ1-2	few	TGCGCCAGCAGCTTCGGACAGAACTATGGCTACACCTTC	CASSFGQNYGYTF
.	TRBV27	TRBJ2-7	.	TGTGCCAGCAGGGACTCACCGAGCTCCTACGAGCAGTACTTC	CASRDSPSSYEQYF
TRBD1	TRBV7-8	TRBJ2-1	.	TGTGCCAGCAGCTTATTCGTTGGGACAGGGGGCGTTGAGGAGTTCTTC	CASSLFVGTGGVEEFF
.	TRBV19	TRBJ1-1	.	TGTGCCACCAGTCTTCGGGGGGCGAACACTGAAGCTTTCTTT	CATSLRGANTEAFF
.	TRBV12-5	TRBJ1-4	.	TGTGCTAGTGGTTTGACCCGGGGTCGAGCTCATCATAATGGGGAAAAACTGTTTTTT	CASGLTRGRAHHNGEKLFF
TRBD2	TRBV4-2	TRBJ2-7	.	TGTGCCAGCAGCCAAGATCGATGGTACGGCCTAGCGGGGTACTTC	CASSQDRWYGLAGYF
.	TRBV6-6	TRBJ1-4	.	TGTGCCAGCAGTGGGCCTAACGGACAGCCTACTGAAAAACTGTTTTTT	CASSGPNGQPTEKLFF
TRBD2	TRBV4-2	TRBJ2-1	.	TGTGCCAGCAGCCAGGCCACGGGGAGCGGGGGCAATTACAATGAGCAGTTCTTC	CASSQATGSGGNYNEQFF
TRBD2	TRBV5-6	TRBJ2-5	.	TGTGCCAGCAGCGGTATACTAGCGGGGGAAGAGACCCAGTACTTC	CASSGILAGEETQYF
.	TRBV9	TRBJ1-1	.	TGTGCCAGCAGCGTAGCCGGGGTCGACACTGAAGCTTTCTTT	CASSVAGVDTEAFF
.	TRBV20-1	TRBJ1-2	once	TGCAGTGCTAGAACCAGGGCTGGCTACACCTTC	CSARTRAGYTF
.	TRBV7-9	TRBJ1-1	.	TGTTCCAGTTTCGCGGGCGGGGGCCTCAGGTTTGAAGCTTTCTTT	CSSFAGGGLRFEAFF
.	TRBV12-5	TRBJ1-6	.	TGTGCTAGTGGTTTTTTGCGGAATAATTCACCCCTCCACTTT	CASGFLRNNSPLHF
TRBD1	TRBV19	TRBJ1-1	once	TGTGCCAGTAGTGCCGGGACAGGGCGGGGTAACACTGAAGCTTTCTTT	CASSAGTGRGNTEAFF
TRBD1	TRBV5-1	TRBJ1-2	.	TGCGCCAGCAGCCGACAGGGGAGTTACGAAAACTATGGCTACACCTTC	CASSRQGSYENYGYTF
TRBD1	TRBV11-2	TRBJ2-2	.	TGTGCCAGCAGGTTTGGGACAGGTCGAACCGGGGAGCTGTTTTTT	CASRFGTGRTGELFF
.	TRBV13	TRBJ1-6	.	TGTGCCAGCAGCTTTATTAATTCACCCCTCCACTTT	CASSFINSPLHF
.	TRBV7-3	TRBJ1-2	.	TGTGCCAGCAGCTTGTCGGGAAGTCCTAACTATGGCTACACCTTC	CASSLSGSPNYGYTF
.	TRBV7-9	TRBJ2-1	few	TGTGCCAGCAGCCCAGGGCAGAATGAGCAGTTCTTC	CASSPGQNEQFF
.	TRBV7-9	TRBJ1-1	once	TGTGCCAGCAGCTTACAAGCAGGGCCCACTGAAGCTTTCTTT	CASSLQAGPTEAFF
TRBD2	TRBV2	TRBJ2-3	.	TGTGCCAGCAGCGAACTAGCGGGGGGGTTTACAGATACGCAGTATTTT	CASSELAGGFTDTQYF
TRBD1	TRBV18	TRBJ1-2	.	TGTGCCAGCTCACCAGAACGAAGTAGGACAGGGGGCGCTTCCCACTATGGCTACACCTTC	CASSPERSRTGGASHYGYTF
TRBD2	TRBV30	TRBJ2-7	.	TGTGCCTGGAGTGTCCGGGGAGGGCCCTCCTACGAGCAGTACTTC	CAWSVRGGPSYEQYF
.	TRBV7-9	TRBJ2-7	.	TGTTCCAGCATAACATTCGGGGAAGGGTCCTACGAGCAGTACTTC	CSSITFGEGSYEQYF
.	TRBV29-1	TRBJ2-3	.	TGCAGCGTTGAACCCCGCCGGAGGGACACAGATACGCAGTATTTT	CSVEPRRRDTDTQYF
.	TRBV5-4	TRBJ2-7	.	TGTGCCAGCAGCTTCGCCGGGGGAGGTTACGAGCAGTACTTC	CASSFAGGGYEQYF
TRBD1	TRBV6-1	TRBJ1-2	.	TGTGCCAGTAGGGGACAGCTTGGGGCAAAAGACTACACCTTC	CASRGQLGAKDYTF
.	TRBV7-9	TRBJ2-1	.	TGTGCCAGCACCCCAAGCTCGCGGAGCTCCTACAATGAGCAGTTCTTC	CASTPSSRSSYNEQFF
.	TRBV29-1	TRBJ2-2	once	TGCAGCGTTGTTTTATTACTGAACACCGGGGAGCTGTTTTTT	CSVVLLLNTGELFF
.	TRBV19	TRBJ2-7	.	TGTGCCAGTAGTAACAGGGAGGGCGAGCAGTACTTC	CASSNREGEQYF
TRBD1	TRBV5-6	TRBJ2-7	.	TGTGCCAGCAGCTCAGGGACAGGGTACGAGCAGTACTTC	CASSSGTGYEQYF